This record covers a single TCR beta chain. From germline, CDR1 is SGDLS and CDR2 YYNGEE. Trimming removed 3 bases from V and 5 bases from J, with 13 bases in between. The CDR3 extends over 14 amino acids. The data are from a study of cytomegalovirus exposure and HLA in healthy donors. Study in general: One earlier analysis, a look at 200 million or so T cells, found approximately 120 million unique TCR beta sequences.

60 Vbeta and 13 Jbeta primers were used in PCR. The table came from immunoSEQ multiplex PCR; TCRdb's copy has only in-frame clones and leaves some out. This sample has 130,000 or so clones; around 86% occur once, and the top ten carry about 2%. This sequence was found in a young man in good health and CMV-seronegative. The J gene is TRBJ2-3, the V gene TRBV9; no definite D call. The sequenced sample consisted of PBMCs. The CDR3 coding sequence is TGTGCCAGCAGCGGAACCCTGCCGGGAGATACGCAGTATTTT. Its translation: CASSGTLPGDTQYF. The full variable domain, with the rest looked up from reference TRBV9 and TRBJ2-3, is DSGVTQTPKHLITATGQRVTLRCSPRSGDLSVYWYQQSLDQGLQFLIQYYNGEERAKGNILERFSAQQFPDLHSELNLSSLELGDSALYFCASSGTLPGDTQYFGPGTRLTVL.